This record covers a single TCR beta chain. Which antigen it targets is not known. Base qualities are not recorded, but no much larger clone differs from it by a single base. Trimming takes 2 bases from V and 0 bases from J, and the germline ends sit 8 bases apart. Taken from cysteine to phenylalanine, the CDR3 has 15 residues. Just CDR3 DNA is preserved here, 45 bases in frame from base 1. Taken from the germline V gene, the CDR1 and CDR2 loops are SGHRS and YFSETQ. The data belong to a study of blood T cell repertoires in COVID-19 (TCRdb year 2020). About the full investigation: Collaborator samples came from the United States, Italy and Spain and covered acute and convalescent phases of COVID-19. The material from the prospective study consisted of cDNA or gDNA derived from T cells, B-cell-depleted T cells, or PBMCs. Deeply sampled blood TCRbeta repertoires from subjects exposed to, actively infected with, or recovered from COVID-19 were included in the dataset. The repertoires were released in a freely available public database meant as a resource for research on the immune response to SARS-CoV-2. The samples were drawn from the first 160 participants of the ongoing ImmuneRACE study and from 1,254 subjects provided by 6 global collaborators. A de-identified subject ID, COVID-19 status, age in years and sex were almost always included in the sample metadata. Where HLA class I and class II types were available, the types were taken from metadata supplied by the sample provider, not from assay-based typing.

What the work shows at the level of the full study, not this receptor alone: The amount of clinical and demographic metadata varied by source and participant and was provided uncurated.

TCRbeta CDR3 regions were amplified from genomic DNA by means of the immunoSEQ Assay, a bias-controlled multiplex PCR. In the paper's pipeline: The number of nucleated cells in each sample was estimated from the amplification of reference gene primers within the assay. To quantify the absolute abundance of each unique TCRbeta CDR3 rearrangement, sequence reads were collapsed and filtered. For each sample, productive Simpson clonality was calculated as the square root of Simpson's diversity index across productive rearrangements. TCRdb stores this immuneACCESS table with in-frame sequences only. Part of the clones is absent; in the studies checked, under half of the shortfall reflects unresolved V genes, and no reason is known for the rest. V and J calls and clone size are as listed in that table; D and trimming were resolved from the DNA. Counted in this sample were about 82,000 clones; about 73% of them appeared once. Approximately 34% of the sample is in the top ten clones.

One collaborating source in Seattle enrolled patients while the patients were actively infected and followed the patients over time throughout the course of disease. Whole blood was collected in K2EDTA tubes by collaborating institutions according to the institutions' own protocols. For TCRbeta analysis, collaborators shipped samples in one of three forms: frozen whole blood, isolated PBMCs, or DNA extracted from either of those sample types. This receptor chain uses TRBV5-1 and TRBJ2-2; the D gene is possibly TRBD2, with 6 bases matching. Material for sequencing was peripheral blood. The receptor was derived from a man aged 60 to 75 with COVID-19, enrolled during active disease. The sequence in DNA is TGCGCCAGCAGCTTTCGCGGGGCGAACACCGGGGAGCTGTTTTTT. The resulting protein is CASSFRGANTGELFF.